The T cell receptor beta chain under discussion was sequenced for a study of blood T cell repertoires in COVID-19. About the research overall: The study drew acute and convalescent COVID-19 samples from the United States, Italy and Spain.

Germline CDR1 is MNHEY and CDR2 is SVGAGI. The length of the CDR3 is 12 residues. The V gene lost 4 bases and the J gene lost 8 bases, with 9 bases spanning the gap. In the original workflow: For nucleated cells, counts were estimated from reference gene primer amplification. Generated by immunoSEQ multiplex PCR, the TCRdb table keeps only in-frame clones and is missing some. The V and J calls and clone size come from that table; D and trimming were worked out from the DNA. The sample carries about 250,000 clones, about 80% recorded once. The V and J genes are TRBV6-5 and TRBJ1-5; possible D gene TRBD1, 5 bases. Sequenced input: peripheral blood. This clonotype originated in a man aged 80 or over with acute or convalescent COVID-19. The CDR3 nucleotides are TGTGCCAGCAGTTCCGTAGGGGAGCCCCAGCATTTT. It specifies CASSSVGEPQHF.